This TCR beta chain was captured in a study of shared clonotypes between healthy human individuals (dated by TCRdb to about 2020). Background for the entire study: A few men and two women, aged 18 to 49 years, made up the cohort. For each donor, three plates each were used for CD4 naive and CD4 memory, two plates were used for CD8 naive, and one plate was used for CD8 memory. To increase sequencing depth and limit assay-specific biases, TCR repertoire library preparation and sequencing were carried out by different laboratories using diverse techniques. Leukapheresis yielded between about 0.94 and 9.5 billion PBMCs per donor. To estimate repertoire size and how much clonotypes are shared between individuals, the study performed deep sequencing of blood TCR repertoires from a handful of healthy adults.

The donors were healthy, HIV-negative adults with no recently reported acute infections or vaccinations. All donors were Caucasian adults living in Nashville, Tennessee, USA. CD4+ T cells were enriched by magnetic negative selection; naive cells were then positively selected on CD45RA, and the negative fraction formed the memory subset. Blood was collected by leukapheresis, and PBMCs were isolated by Ficoll-Histopaque density gradient centrifugation and then cryopreserved in liquid nitrogen vapor phase. Analytical flow cytometry was used to check the purity and quantity of each magnetically sorted T cell population. Each sorted fraction had its genomic DNA isolated and then quantified by UV absorbance on a Nanodrop 2000c. On the study overall, not on this receptor specifically: Rarefaction of sorted-subset datasets indicated incomplete sequencing despite the large sequencing depth. Naive subsets generally had larger estimated clonotype richness than memory subsets did. Clonotypes shared by all four sorted-subset donors showed higher generation probabilities than non-shared clonotypes. Approximately 4.8% of naive CD4, 3% to 4% of naive CD8, approximately 2% of memory CD4, and less than 0.45% of memory CD8 clonotypes were shared across four donors. Sampling was limited to blood, and TCR repertoires in tissue likely differ from TCR repertoires in blood. Based on pairwise subsampling, the degree of clonotype sharing among donors was expected to be affected by sequencing depth. The small number of donors limited the genetic and exposure-history diversity represented.

This clone is a singleton in its sample. Its recognized antigen is unknown. No base quality values were provided; no much bigger clone lies one nucleotide off. Using the deep immunoSEQ assay, multiplex PCR amplified TCR CDR3 regions from genomic DNA. Extracted genomic DNA from each cell subset was distributed evenly across all wells of several immunoSEQ 96-well plates, and each plate was treated as a replicate. For sorted subsets, 150 to 200 ng genomic DNA, equal to about 30,000 T cell genomes, was loaded into each replicate PCR. The purified libraries were quantified using a Qubit 3.0 fluorometer, sized with a Bioanalyzer 2100, and then quantified again using the KAPA Library Quantification kit. A separate single-read 150-cycle Illumina NextSeq 550 flow cell was used to sequence each immunoSEQ 96-well plate. The original pipeline was this. Because the immunoSEQ output included only junctional sequences and no quality scores, the filtering could not be the same as the filtering used for full-length reads. To assign V/J genes and CDR3, sequences were annotated against IMGT germline references using PyIR, a Python wrapper for IgBLAST v1.9. Reads were filtered out if the reads had weak V/J assignments (E-value above 1e-6), no CDR3, stop codons, out-of-frame junctions, or ambiguous translated residues. A V3J clonotype was defined by an identical inferred V gene, J gene, and CDR3 amino acid sequence. Percentage overlap between repertoires was calculated by dividing the number of shared unique clonotypes by the size of the smaller repertoire. Richness of each repertoire was evaluated using RTK rarefaction, the Chao1 estimator, and Recon v2.1 estimates of unobserved clonotypes. Generation probabilities for all TCRbeta clonotypes obtained by the gDNA method from a few donors were computed using OLGA. TCRdb mirrors the immuneACCESS table, restricted to in-frame sequences. Some clones are absent from its copies; in checked studies, under half trace to an unresolved V gene, and the reason for the others is unknown. From that table come the V and J calls and clone size; the DNA was used to work out D and trimming. Within this sample are 2 million to 2.5 million clones, with approximately 94% of them counted one time only. Less than 0.15% of the sample goes to the ten largest clones.

According to the germline V gene (reference sequence), CDR1 reads DFQATT and CDR2 reads SNEGSKA. Reading from cysteine to phenylalanine, the CDR3 counts 11 amino acids. Only CDR3 DNA remains: 33 bases, in frame from the first base. The germline ends are 9 bases apart after V is trimmed by 3 bases and J by 7 bases. The source is a man aged 18 to 35 in good health. The rearrangement combines TRBV20-1 with TRBJ1-2; the D gene identity is not certain. Sequenced material: naive CD4+ T cells sorted from blood. The sample's cell subset or site, from its label and the paper: CD45RA+ positively selected. The CDR3 region reads CSASDGVGYTF. The sequenced DNA: TGCAGTGCTAGTGACGGGGTTGGCTACACCTTC.